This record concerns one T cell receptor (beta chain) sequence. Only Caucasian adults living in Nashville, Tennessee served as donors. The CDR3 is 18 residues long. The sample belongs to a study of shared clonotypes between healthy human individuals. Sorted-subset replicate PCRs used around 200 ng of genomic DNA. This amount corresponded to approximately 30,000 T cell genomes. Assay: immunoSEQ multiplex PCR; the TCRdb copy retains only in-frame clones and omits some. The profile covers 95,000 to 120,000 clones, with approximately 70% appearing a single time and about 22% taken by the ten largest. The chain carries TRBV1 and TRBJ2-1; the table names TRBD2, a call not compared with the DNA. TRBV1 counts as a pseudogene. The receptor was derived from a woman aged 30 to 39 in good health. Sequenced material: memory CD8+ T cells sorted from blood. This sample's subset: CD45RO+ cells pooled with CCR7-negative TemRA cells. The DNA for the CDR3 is TGCACCAGCAGCCAAGATCGACTAGCGGGCGACTCCTACAATGAGCAGTTCTTC. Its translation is CTSSQDRLAGDSYNEQFF.